This T cell receptor beta chain is from a study of CD8 T cells in Susac syndrome. With random hexamers, about 0.5 to 1 ug RNA was reverse transcribed. TCRdb called the immunoSEQ multiplex PCR reads again in MiXCR, with one record for every CDR3 protein. The sample lists 40,000 to 60,000 distinct CDR3 sequences; 93% were seen once. This clonotype was counted a single time. Specimen: CD8+ T cells from PBMCs. The receptor comes from a human donor with multiple sclerosis.

CDR3 region: CSATGSNRDSYTEAFF. CDR3 nucleotides: TGCAGTGCTACCGGCTCAAACCGGGACAGCTACACTGAAGCTTTCTTT. This chain links TRBV20-1 with TRBJ1-1; 7 positions agree with TRBD1. The trim removed 4 bases at V and 3 bases at J, leaving 14 bases unmatched. Germline lookup yields CDR1 DFQATT and CDR2 SNEGSKA (reference sequence). The CDR3 sequence is 16 residues long.